What follows is one T cell receptor beta chain and its context. Sequencing was performed with immunoSEQ multiplex PCR; in TCRdb, only in-frame clones are kept and a portion is missing. The data show fewer than 200,000 clones, with more than 70% seen just once and about 3.6% held by the top ten. These data come from a study of blood T cell repertoires in COVID-19. Study details: PBMCs, B-cell-depleted T cells, or T cells were the source of the cDNA or gDNA that made up the material.

Those enrolled, adults aged roughly 18 to 89 years, came from around 24 US areas. Which cohort a participant joined came from the clinical history participants gave. The CDR3 covers 15 residues. Trimming left V 0 bases short and J 2 bases short, with 6 bases between. CDR1 and CDR2 (germline): SGDLS, YYNGEE. Sequencing was done on a sample of PBMCs or T cells enriched from blood (not recorded which). The chain is built from TRBV9 and TRBJ2-6, with D maybe TRBD2 (6 bases). This receptor was obtained from a woman between 50 and 59 years old in a cohort exposed to, infected with or recovered from COVID-19 (not recorded which). In nucleotides, the CDR3 is TGTGCCAGCAGCGTAGGCGGGACTGGGGCCAACGTCCTGACTTTC. It specifies CASSVGGTGANVLTF.